Listed below are T cell receptor beta chains from one sample, sequenced in a study of blood T cell repertoires in COVID-19. Profiling relied on immunoSEQ multiplex PCR, and the TCRdb table lists in-frame clones only, not all of them. The profile shows a few hundred thousand clones, approximately 90% of them singletons. The sample was PBMCs or T cells enriched from blood (not recorded which). The receptors here all came from a woman aged 18-29 years who had recovered from COVID-19. Both conserved end residues are part of each CDR3. The order of the fields is V gene, clone size, CDR3 length, D gene, J gene, CDR3 protein, CDR3 DNA. A D gene is named only where the DNA matches it firmly. Expanded clones are given a class, and other clones once, few, many or no size at all.

V: TRBV19
size: .
length: 16
D: TRBD1
J: TRBJ1-4
CDR3: CASRRQGGNTNEKLFF
DNA: TGTGCCAGTAGGAGACAGGGCGGAAACACCAATGAAAAACTGTTTTTT

V: TRBV4-3
size: .
length: 17
D: TRBD2
J: TRBJ2-5
CDR3: CASSQDIPTSGRETQYF
DNA: TGCGCCAGCAGCCAAGACATCCCCACTAGCGGGAGGGAGACCCAGTACTTC

V: TRBV10-3
size: .
length: 14
D: .
J: TRBJ1-2
CDR3: CAIREERDLGGYTF
DNA: TGTGCCATAAGAGAAGAGCGAGACCTCGGAGGCTACACCTTC

V: TRBV7-8
size: .
length: 12
D: .
J: TRBJ1-1
CDR3: CASSLNRPEAFF
DNA: TGTGCCAGCAGCTTAAACAGGCCTGAAGCTTTCTTT

V: TRBV7-3
size: .
length: 13
D: TRBD1
J: TRBJ2-7
CDR3: CASSSLQGYEQYF
DNA: TGTGCCAGCAGCTCACTACAGGGGTACGAGCAGTACTTC

V: TRBV4-3
size: .
length: 15
D: .
J: TRBJ1-4
CDR3: CASSLSRGHNEKLFF
DNA: TGCGCCAGCAGCCTCTCAAGGGGCCACAATGAAAAACTGTTTTTT

V: TRBV7-2
size: .
length: 16
D: .
J: TRBJ1-2
CDR3: CASSLRPVGQNYGYTF
DNA: TGTGCCAGCAGCTTAAGGCCGGTGGGCCAGAACTATGGCTACACCTTC

V: TRBV16
size: .
length: 13
D: TRBD1
J: TRBJ1-2
CDR3: CASSQGQGSGYTF
DNA: TGTGCCAGCAGCCAGGGACAGGGGAGCGGCTACACCTTC

V: TRBV7-2
size: .
length: 15
D: TRBD2
J: TRBJ2-3
CDR3: CASSLQAGVVDTQYF
DNA: TGTGCCAGCAGCCTCCAAGCGGGAGTTGTAGATACGCAGTATTTT

V: TRBV21-1
size: .
length: 15
D: .
J: TRBJ2-2
CDR3: CANESDRKNTGELFF
DNA: TGTGCCAACGAGTCCGACAGGAAAAACACCGGGGAGCTGTTTTTT

V: TRBV5-4
size: few
length: 16
D: .
J: TRBJ1-3
CDR3: CASSSKDTGSGNTIYF
DNA: TGTGCCAGCAGCTCCAAAGACACCGGCTCTGGAAACACCATATATTTT

V: TRBV7-9
size: .
length: 14
D: .
J: TRBJ2-1
CDR3: CASSFTFAGNEQFF
DNA: TGTGCCAGCAGCTTCACTTTTGCGGGCAATGAGCAGTTCTTC

V: TRBV5-5
size: .
length: 14
D: .
J: TRBJ2-7
CDR3: CASSLWFTGGEQYF
DNA: TGTGCCAGCAGCTTGTGGTTCACCGGGGGCGAGCAGTACTTC

V: TRBV7-2
size: few
length: 14
D: .
J: TRBJ1-1
CDR3: CASSFAGMNTEAFF
DNA: TGTGCCAGCAGCTTCGCCGGGATGAACACTGAAGCTTTCTTT

V: TRBV7-3
size: .
length: 15
D: .
J: TRBJ1-1
CDR3: CASSSGSRYGPEAFF
DNA: TGTGCCAGCAGCTCCGGGAGCCGCTATGGCCCTGAAGCTTTCTTT

V: TRBV10-1
size: few
length: 16
D: TRBD1
J: TRBJ2-7
CDR3: CAISERQGINPYEQYF
DNA: TGCGCCATCTCCGAAAGACAGGGAATTAACCCCTACGAGCAGTACTTC

V: TRBV27
size: .
length: 17
D: .
J: TRBJ1-5
CDR3: CASSLKAARGYNQPQHF
DNA: TGTGCCAGCAGTTTAAAGGCCGCCAGGGGCTATAATCAGCCCCAGCATTTT

V: TRBV4-3
size: .
length: 13
D: .
J: TRBJ2-2
CDR3: CASSQAYTGELFF
DNA: TGCGCCAGCAGCCAAGCCTACACCGGGGAGCTGTTTTTT

V: TRBV4-1
size: .
length: 17
D: TRBD2
J: TRBJ2-4
CDR3: CASSQGSQRGAKNIQYF
DNA: TGCGCCAGCAGCCAAGGGTCCCAGCGGGGGGCCAAAAACATTCAGTACTTC

V: TRBV6-5
size: .
length: 15
D: TRBD1
J: TRBJ2-1
CDR3: CASNFDRATYNEQFF
DNA: TGTGCCAGCAATTTCGACAGGGCCACCTACAATGAGCAGTTCTTC

V: TRBV5-1
size: .
length: 13
D: .
J: TRBJ1-2
CDR3: CASSLDLYYGYTF
DNA: TGCGCCAGCAGCTTGGATTTGTATTATGGCTACACCTTC

V: TRBV7-9
size: .
length: 14
D: TRBD1
J: TRBJ2-7
CDR3: CASSLGTASYEQYF
DNA: TGTGCCAGCAGCCTCGGGACAGCGTCCTACGAGCAGTACTTC

V: TRBV7-2
size: .
length: 14
D: .
J: TRBJ2-7
CDR3: CASSQGWVSYEQYF
DNA: TGTGCCAGCAGCCAGGGTTGGGTCTCCTACGAGCAGTACTTC

V: TRBV14
size: .
length: 13
D: .
J: TRBJ1-4
CDR3: CASSQEIQGLLFF
DNA: TGTGCCAGCAGCCAAGAAATACAGGGTTTGCTGTTTTTT

V: TRBV4-2
size: .
length: 16
D: TRBD2
J: TRBJ2-5
CDR3: CASSQGAGRTEKTQYF
DNA: TGTGCCAGCAGCCAAGGAGCGGGAAGGACGGAAAAGACCCAGTACTTC

V: TRBV4-3
size: .
length: 14
D: TRBD2
J: TRBJ2-7
CDR3: CASSQNTGGYEQYF
DNA: TGCGCCAGCAGCCAAAATACGGGGGGCTACGAGCAGTACTTC

V: TRBV28
size: .
length: 12
D: .
J: TRBJ2-7
CDR3: CASSPQGYEQYF
DNA: TGTGCCAGCAGTCCTCAGGGTTACGAGCAGTACTTC